The 18 T cell receptor beta chains presented below share a single source sample, sequenced in a study of T cell responses to AZD1222 COVID-19 vaccine. The protocol was immunoSEQ multiplex PCR, while the TCRdb copy is restricted to in-frame clones and leaves out a portion. The data hold about 170,000 clones, with 85% to 90% observed a single time. The input for sequencing was peripheral blood, taken on day 0 of AZD1222 vaccination. Receptors were obtained from an adult in good health.

The chain combines TRBV7-6 with TRBJ2-1; 11 bases line up with TRBD1. The V segment lost 5 bases and the J segment 8 bases; nucleotides outside the gene matches: 11. The germline gives CDR1 SGHVS, CDR2 FNYEAQ. The CDR3 has 16 residues. Here the CDR3 reads CASSTQGQGGSYEQFF. CDR3 nucleotides: TGTGCCAGCAGCACCCAGGGACAGGGGGGTTCTTATGAGCAGTTCTTC.

The sample holds one count of this clone. The J gene is TRBJ1-6, the V gene TRBV3-1 (or the pseudogene TRBV3-2), with D unclear. The CDR3 contains 15 residues. CDR1 LGHDT and CDR2 YNNKEL come from the germline V gene (reference sequence). Between the trimmed V and J ends, which lost 1 base and 7 bases, there was a span of 11 bases. The CDR3 protein is CASSQGVPNNSPLHF. The CDR3 region has the DNA TGTGCCAGCAGCCAAGGGGTGCCTAACAATTCACCCCTCCACTTT.

The genes are TRBV13 and TRBJ2-3, with 7 bases identical to TRBD2. J was trimmed by 3 bases and V by 8 bases; bases with no gene match: 11. Germline CDR1 PRHDT, CDR2 FYEKMQ (reference sequence). This CDR3 comprises 15 residues. The CDR3 region is CASRLGGESTDTQYF. CDR3 in DNA: TGTGCCAGCCGACTTGGGGGGGAGTCGACAGATACGCAGTATTTT.

V is TRBV3-1 (or the pseudogene TRBV3-2) and J is TRBJ1-6, with unresolved D. This CDR3 region has 13 residues. Trimming removed 1 base from V and 7 bases from J, with 5 bases in between. From germline, CDR1 is LGHDT and CDR2 YNNKEL (reference sequence). In DNA, the CDR3 is TGTGCCAGCAGCCAAGCAGGAAATTCACCCCTCCACTTT. It encodes CASSQAGNSPLHF.

The chain has TRBV15 and TRBJ2-3, with 9 bases aligning to TRBD2. The CDR3 has 16 amino acids. V dropped 0 bases and J dropped 3; count of bases not matched to a gene: 4. Germline CDR1 LNHNV, CDR2 YYDKDF (reference sequence). CDR3 bases: TGTGCCACCAGCAGAGAATCTAGCGGGGCGACAGATACGCAGTATTTT. Translated: CATSRESSGATDTQYF.

The chain uses TRBV7-2 and TRBJ2-5; no clear D. The germline V and J ends were trimmed by 5 bases and 0 bases, with 10 bases remaining between them. CDR1 is SGHTA, CDR2 FQGNSA, per germline. This CDR3 has 14 residues. For the CDR3, the DNA is TGTGCCAGCAGCAAGGCCTGGGACCAAGAGACCCAGTACTTC. As protein: CASSKAWDQETQYF.

The CDR3 region has the DNA TGTGCCAGCAGTTTTGGGACAGGGGGCACTCACAATGAGCAGTTCTTC. It codes for CASSFGTGGTHNEQFF. V and J are TRBV11-1 and TRBJ2-1; 12 nucleotides agree with TRBD1. Trimming removed 6 bases from V and 5 bases from J; junction bases left unmatched: 8. This CDR3 is built from 16 residues. Germline V gene data show CDR1 as SGHAT and CDR2 as FQDESV (reference sequence). The whole variable domain, remainder taken from reference TRBV11-1 and TRBJ2-1, is EAEVAQSPRYKITEKSQAVAFWCDPISGHATLYWYRQILGQGPELLVQFQDESVVDDSQLPKDRFSAERLKGVDSTLKIQPAELGDSAMYLCASSFGTGGTHNEQFFGPGTRLTVL.

This sequence joins TRBV3-1 (or the pseudogene TRBV3-2) and TRBJ2-7; TRBD1 matches at 8 bases. The germline CDR1 and CDR2 sequences are LGHDT and YNNKEL (reference sequence). This CDR3 contains 14 residues. Trimming removed 4 bases from V and 0 bases from J; junction bases left unmatched: 2. The CDR3 sequence is CASSRTGSSYEQYV. The CDR3 nucleotides read TGTGCCAGCAGCCGGACAGGGAGCTCCTACGAGCAGTACGTC.

The chain is built from TRBV2 and TRBJ2-1; D gene unclear. The CDR3 runs to 15 residues. The germline V gene encodes CDR1 SNHLY and CDR2 FYNNEI. Between the trimmed V and J ends, which lost 3 bases and 0 bases, there was a span of 9 bases. This CDR3 reads CASSDITRSYNEQFF. The CDR3 bases are TGTGCCAGCAGTGATATTACGCGCTCCTACAATGAGCAGTTCTTC.

The rearrangement uses TRBV7-3 and TRBJ1-2, with D possibly matching TRBD1 (5 bases). This CDR3 has 15 residues. CDR1 is SGHTA and CDR2 is FQGTGA in the germline V gene. The V end was cut by 5 bases, the J end by 7 bases, with 20 bases between. CDR3 DNA: TGTGCCAGCAGCCCCGGGCTCAGAAGGGGATCTGGCTACACCTTC. Translation: CASSPGLRRGSGYTF. The variable domain in full, completed from reference TRBV7-3 and TRBJ1-2, reads GAGVSQTPSNKVTEKGKYVELRCDPISGHTALYWYRQSLGQGPEFLIYFQGTGAADDSGLPNDRFFAVRPEGSVSTLKIQRTERGDSAVYLCASSPGLRRGSGYTFGSGTRLTVV.

The gene calls are TRBV27 and TRBJ1-1; D is undetermined. In germline, CDR1 is MNHEY, CDR2 SMNVEV (reference sequence). The CDR3 runs 13 residues. V was trimmed by 4 bases and J by 6 bases, leaving 12 bases between them. The CDR3, as DNA: TGTGCCAGCAGTTGGATCTTGGGCTCTGAAGCTTTCTTT. This sequence encodes CASSWILGSEAFF.

On this clone itself: Other DNA sequences within the sample encode an identical CDR3. J is TRBJ2-1 and V is TRBV14; D is ambiguous. The CDR3 sequence is 12 residues long. Trimming took 1 base from V and 10 from J, leaving 8 bases between them. Germline-derived CDR1 and CDR2 are SGHDN and FVKESK. The CDR3 DNA follows: TGTGCCAGCAGCCAAGGCCGGTACGAGCAGTTCTTC. Its protein product is CASSQGRYEQFF.

This clone was seen a handful of times. The rearrangement links TRBV11-2 to TRBJ2-7; no clear D gene. The V gene's germline CDR1 is SGHAT and CDR2 FQNNGV. There are 13 residues in the CDR3. The germline V and J ends were trimmed by 1 base and 7 bases, with 11 bases remaining between them. In nucleotides, the CDR3 is TGTGCCAGCAGCTTAGCGGCAGTCTTGGAGCAGTACGTC. Translation: CASSLAAVLEQYV.

This clone is labeled medium-sized. The chain carries TRBV5-6 and TRBJ1-2, with 7 nucleotides matching TRBD1. Trimming took 0 bases from V and 4 from J; bases not matched to a gene: 6. This CDR3 spans 15 amino acids. Germline V CDR1 and CDR2: SGHDT, YYEEEE. CDR3 amino acids: CASSLVGGSIYGYTF. CDR3 coding DNA: TGTGCCAGCAGCTTGGTAGGGGGCTCGATCTATGGCTACACCTTC. The full variable domain, in which reference TRBV5-6 and TRBJ1-2 provide the parts outside the CDR3, is DAGVTQSPTHLIKTRGQQVTLRCSPKSGHDTVSWYQQALGQGPQFIFQYYEEEERQRGNFPDRFSGHQFPNYSSELNVNALLLGDSALYLCASSLVGGSIYGYTFGSGTRLTVV.

V gene TRBV11-1 combines with J gene TRBJ2-2; D unresolved. Trimming took off 7 bases at V and 6 bases at J, with 0 bases between the two ends. The germline gives CDR1 SGHAT, CDR2 FQDESV (reference sequence). CDR3 length equals 9 residues. CDR3 loop: CASTGELFF. Written as DNA, the CDR3 is TGTGCCAGCACCGGGGAGCTGTTTTTT.

The V call is TRBV7-6, the J call TRBJ1-6; D call uncertain. The V gene's germline CDR1 is SGHVS and CDR2 FNYEAQ. V gave up 0 bases and J gave up 6 bases, with 15 bases separating them. This CDR3 contains 17 residues. This CDR3 is CASSLAGRGLSNSPLHF. Here the CDR3 DNA reads TGTGCCAGCAGCTTAGCTGGCCGGGGTCTATCTAATTCACCCCTCCACTTT.

This clone appeared once. V gene TRBV5-6 combines with J gene TRBJ2-5; TRBD2 might be the D (6 bases). Germline V CDR1 and CDR2: SGHDT, YYEEEE. The CDR3 is made up of 16 amino acids. With 0 bases removed from V and 1 base from J, the gap between germline ends came to 13 bases. The CDR3 is CASSLAGGPSQETQYF. The CDR3 bases are TGTGCCAGCAGCTTGGCCGGGGGACCGAGCCAAGAGACCCAGTACTTC.

The gene calls are TRBV9 and TRBJ2-5, with D possibly TRBD2 on 5 matching bases. The germline V gene encodes CDR1 SGDLS and CDR2 YYNGEE. The CDR3 runs 14 residues. Trimming pared 1 base from V and 0 bases from J, leaving 7 bases between. CDR3 in amino acids: CASSVLGDQETQYF. Here the CDR3 DNA reads TGTGCCAGCAGCGTACTCGGGGACCAAGAGACCCAGTACTTC.